These 32 T cell receptor beta chains were sequenced from one sample in a study of response to subunit inactivated influenza vaccine. TCRdb redid the calling of the RT-PCR reads with MiXCR, one entry per CDR3 protein. The sample carries 530,000 or so distinct CDR3 sequences, over 25% recorded once. The material sequenced was CD4+ T cells sorted from PBMCs, taken roughly 5 days after vaccination. These receptors originate from a man in his forties or fifties who received an inactivated influenza vaccine.

The J gene is TRBJ2-7, the V gene TRBV7-2; D is undetermined. V shed 5 bases and J shed 4 bases, with 12 bases lying between them. The CDR3 loop spans 13 amino acids. The germline gives CDR1 SGHTA, CDR2 FQGNSA. CDR3 protein: CASSAMTVYEQYF. CDR3 coding DNA: TGTGCCAGCAGCGCCATGACGGTTTACGAGCAGTACTTC.

This clonotype was recorded a few times. The chain uses TRBV4-3 and TRBJ1-2; D gene ambiguous. The CDR3 is made up of 15 amino acids. Germline V gene lookup returns CDR1 LGHNA and CDR2 YSLEER. V gave up 0 bases and J gave up 4 bases, with 12 bases separating them. In DNA, the CDR3 is TGCGCCAGCAGCCAAGATATGAGGAATTCCTATGGCTACACCTTC. It specifies CASSQDMRNSYGYTF.

The rearrangement uses TRBV3-1 and TRBJ1-5; D call uncertain. In germline, CDR1 is LGHDT, CDR2 YNNKEL (reference sequence). Trimming took off 2 bases at V and 7 bases at J, with 9 bases between the two ends. This CDR3 has 13 residues. CDR3 DNA sequence: TGTGCCAGCAGCCAAAACGAGGACCAGCCCCAGCATTTT. Protein sequence: CASSQNEDQPQHF. The variable domain in full, with the rest retrieved from reference TRBV3-1 and TRBJ1-5, is DTAVSQTPKYLVTQMGNDKSIKCEQNLGHDTMYWYKQDSKKFLKIMFSYNNKELIINETVPNRFSPKSPDKAHLNLHINSLELGDSAVYFCASSQNEDQPQHFGDGTRLSIL.

The chain couples TRBV10-3 to TRBJ2-3; 7 nucleotides line up with TRBD1. V dropped 3 bases and J dropped 0; count of bases not matched to a gene: 9. CDR3 length equals 17 residues. Germline values: CDR1 ENHRY, CDR2 SYGVKD. As DNA, the CDR3 is TGTGCCATCAGTGAACTCGGACAGGCCCTCAGCACAGATACGCAGTATTTT. Translated: CAISELGQALSTDTQYF.

This clonotype occurred a few times. This chain connects TRBV20-1 to TRBJ2-1; TRBD2 is a possible D gene (5 bases). The CDR3 contains 13 residues. Germline values: CDR1 DFQATT, CDR2 SNEGSKA (reference sequence). V was cut by 6 bases and J by 2 bases, with 11 bases left in between. DNA of the CDR3: TGCAGTGCACCGACTATTACCTACAATGAGCAGTTCTTC. This sequence encodes CSAPTITYNEQFF.

A few counts support this clonotype. This chain links TRBV6-5 with TRBJ2-7; tentative D call: TRBD1 (6 bases). Trimming removed 5 bases at V and 0 bases at J, with 17 bases between. The CDR3 length is 16 residues. Looked up from germline, CDR1 is MNHEY and CDR2 is SVGAGI. Here the CDR3 reads CASSPSSGASSYEQYF. In DNA, the CDR3 is TGTGCCAGCAGTCCCTCGTCAGGGGCCTCCTCCTACGAGCAGTACTTC.

This clonotype was seen many times. The J gene is TRBJ1-4, the V gene TRBV12-3 or TRBV12-4; the D gene is possibly TRBD1 (6 bases). The CDR3 spans 15 residues. The germline V and J ends were trimmed by 6 bases and 0 bases, with 11 bases remaining between them. The CDR3 here is CASSRKGATNEKLFF. CDR3 in DNA: TGTGCCAGCAGCCGAAAGGGGGCAACTAATGAAAAACTGTTTTTT.

In its sample, this clonotype was seen many times. J is TRBJ1-1 and V is TRBV12-3 or TRBV12-4, with D perhaps matching TRBD1 (5 bases). This CDR3 is 14 amino acids long. The V end lost 4 bases, the J end lost 0 bases, and 9 bases lay between the germline ends. The CDR3 nucleotides are TGTGCCAGCAGTTCGCCAGGGTTGAACACTGAAGCTTTCTTT. Translating gives CASSSPGLNTEAFF.

This clonotype was observed a handful of times. The genes are TRBV20-1 and TRBJ1-1; D is perhaps TRBD1 (6 bases). The ends were cut back, 0 bases at V and 5 bases at J, with 7 bases in the middle. The CDR3 contains 12 residues. Germline values: CDR1 DFQATT, CDR2 SNEGSKA (reference sequence). The CDR3 sequence is CSARDTGTEAFF. The CDR3 nucleotides read TGCAGTGCTAGAGATACAGGGACTGAAGCTTTCTTT.

This clonotype was counted many times. The genes are TRBV24-1 and TRBJ2-1; 14 bases are a match to TRBD2. V gave up 3 bases and J gave up 9 bases; unmatched junction bases: 3. The CDR3 spans 15 residues. CDR1 and CDR2 (germline): KGHDR, SFDVKD. CDR3 residues: CATSDAGTSGSEQFF. Here the CDR3 DNA reads TGTGCCACCAGTGATGCCGGGACTAGCGGGAGTGAGCAGTTCTTC.

This clonotype was recorded a few times. The genes are TRBV7-2 and TRBJ2-5; 7 bases match TRBD2. V was pared by 5 bases and J by 2 bases, with 5 bases of the junction left unmatched. Looked up from germline, CDR1 is SGHTA and CDR2 is FQGNSA. The CDR3 is made up of 14 amino acids. The CDR3 reads CASSPGTIQETQYF. The CDR3 DNA is TGTGCCAGCAGCCCCGGGACTATACAAGAGACCCAGTACTTC.

This clonotype was counted a few times. The chain couples TRBV20-1 to TRBJ1-5, with 7 bases lining up with TRBD1. J gave up 0 bases and V 6 bases, and 11 bases lay outside the gene matches. CDR3 length equals 16 residues. CDR1 is DFQATT, CDR2 SNEGSKA, per germline (reference sequence). As DNA, the CDR3 is TGCAGTGCCCGGAGACAGGGTCTCAATAGCAATCAGCCCCAGCATTTT. Translated, it gives CSARRQGLNSNQPQHF.

In this sample, this clonotype turned up a few times. The chain employs TRBV29-1 and TRBJ2-2, with TRBD2 identical over 8 bases. Trimming at V came to 4 bases and at J to 0 bases, leaving 16 bases not matched to a gene. In germline, CDR1 is SQVTM, CDR2 ANQGSEA. The CDR3 extends over 19 amino acids. CDR3 bases: TGCAGCGTTGGCTTAGCGAACGCGGGGGGTTCGGCGAACACCGGGGAGCTGTTTTTT. Its protein is CSVGLANAGGSANTGELFF.

This rearrangement joins TRBV28 to TRBJ2-3; 9 nucleotides match TRBD2. There are 15 residues in the CDR3. CDR1 is MDHEN and CDR2 is SYDVKM in the germline V gene. Unmatched junction bases numbered 6, after V lost 7 bases and J lost 1 base. The CDR3: CASTFRTSGTDTQYF. As DNA, the CDR3 is TGTGCCAGCACTTTCCGGACTAGCGGCACAGATACGCAGTATTTT.

V and J are TRBV27 and TRBJ2-7; D might be TRBD1 or TRBD2, each matching 5 bases. Germline assignment: CDR1 MNHEY and CDR2 SMNVEV (reference sequence). This CDR3 is 13 amino acids long. With 3 bases removed from V and 7 bases from J, the gap between germline ends came to 13 bases. The DNA for the CDR3 is TGTGCCAGCAGTTTCCAAGGGGCGGGTGAGCAGTACTTC. This codes for CASSFQGAGEQYF.

The chain joins TRBV4-2 to TRBJ2-7; 9 nucleotides agree with TRBD1. V trimming: 0 bases; J trimming: 3 bases; junction bases outside the gene matches: 9. This CDR3 region has 17 residues. The germline V gene has CDR1 LGHNA and CDR2 YNFKEQ. CDR3 sequence reads: CASSQEGGQGRYYEQYF. The CDR3 region has the DNA TGTGCCAGCAGCCAAGAGGGCGGACAGGGGAGGTACTACGAGCAGTACTTC.

This clonotype showed up just a few times. The chain uses TRBV29-1 and TRBJ2-7; tentative D call: TRBD2 (6 bases). CDR1 and CDR2 (germline): SQVTM, ANQGSEA. V lost 5 bases to trimming and J lost 2 bases, with 16 bases between them. This CDR3 spans 14 amino acids. The CDR3 sequence is CSVSRAGSTYEQYF. The CDR3 coding sequence is TGCAGCGTTTCCCGTGCGGGGTCGACCTACGAGCAGTACTTC.

The rearrangement joins TRBV20-1 to TRBJ1-5; a weak D match, TRBD1 (5 bases). Trimming took off 5 bases at V and 3 bases at J, with 14 bases between the two ends. The CDR3 is 14 amino acids. CDR1 is DFQATT, CDR2 SNEGSKA, per germline (reference sequence). The CDR3 bases are TGCAGTGCTGCGGACGGGACTTTCAATCAGCCCCAGCATTTT. Amino acids: CSAADGTFNQPQHF.

This sequence joins TRBV12-3 or TRBV12-4 and TRBJ2-7, with 9 bases aligning to TRBD1. The CDR3 has 13 residues. V lost 7 bases to trimming and J lost 3 bases; unmatched junction nucleotides: 4. CDR3 amino acids: CASTTGQGYEQYF. The CDR3, as DNA: TGTGCCAGCACCACGGGACAGGGCTACGAGCAGTACTTC.

This clonotype was detected only a few times. The chain joins TRBV12-3 or TRBV12-4 to TRBJ2-7; 11 bases agree with TRBD1. There are 15 residues in the CDR3. V lost 5 bases to trimming and J lost 6 bases; unmatched junction nucleotides: 9. The CDR3 DNA follows: TGTGCCAGCAGTAAACACGGACAGGGGGCTGGCGAGCAGTACTTC. Translation: CASSKHGQGAGEQYF.

V and J are TRBV12-3 or TRBV12-4 and TRBJ2-1; 10 nucleotides align to TRBD2. The CDR3 contains 15 residues. The junction had 7 bases not matched to a gene; V was cut back by 2 bases and J by 9 bases. The CDR3 coding sequence is TGTGCCAGCAGTTTACGGCTAGCGGGAGCGGCTGAGCAGTTCTTC. Amino acid sequence: CASSLRLAGAAEQFF.

This sequence joins TRBV11-2 and TRBJ2-3; D uncertain. Germline assignment: CDR1 SGHAT and CDR2 FQNNGV. This CDR3 has 14 residues. V was pared by 0 bases and J by 7 bases, with 11 bases between. CDR3 coding DNA: TGTGCCAGCAGCTTAGAATTGGTGGGGAATACGCAGTATTTT. It codes for CASSLELVGNTQYF.

The gene calls are TRBV5-5 and TRBJ1-1; D is ambiguous. V was trimmed by 4 bases and J by 11 bases, leaving 21 bases between them. The CDR3 is 14 amino acids. Germline assignment: CDR1 SGHKS and CDR2 YYEKEE (reference sequence). The CDR3 coding sequence is TGTGCCAGCAGCAATGACGCAACTTCCCCGACCGCTTTCTTT. Protein: CASSNDATSPTAFF.

At least ten counts were recorded for this clonotype. The rearrangement joins TRBV3-1 to TRBJ2-5; D unclear. This CDR3 has 12 residues. CDR1 LGHDT and CDR2 YNNKEL come from the germline V gene (reference sequence). Trimming removed 2 bases at V and 10 bases at J, with 11 bases between. Written as DNA, the CDR3 is TGTGCCAGCAGCCAAATTACGGTGGGCCAGTACTTC. This codes for CASSQITVGQYF.

The genes are TRBV7-8 and TRBJ1-3; D may be TRBD1 (5 bases). Germline V lookup: CDR1 SGHVS, CDR2 FQNEAQ. The CDR3 is made up of 15 amino acids. Trimming removed 5 bases at V and 2 bases at J, with 13 bases between. The CDR3 region is CASSRMAGTGNTIYF. The CDR3 region has the DNA TGTGCCAGCAGCCGAATGGCAGGGACTGGAAACACCATATATTTT.

Comments on this clonotype: A much more abundant neighbour one base away suggests this may be a read error. The chain couples TRBV7-6 to TRBJ1-2; TRBD1 aligns across 7 bases. This CDR3 comprises 15 residues. After removal of 0 bases from V and 3 bases from J, the junction contained 4 bases not matched to a gene. The germline CDR1 and CDR2 sequences are SGHVS and FNYEAQ. CDR3 protein: CASSLAGGRHYGYTF. The CDR3 DNA reads TGTGCCAGCAGCTTAGCAGGGGGCCGCCACTATGGCTACACCTTC.

This clonotype has just a few counts. The V call is TRBV12-3 or TRBV12-4, the J call TRBJ1-6, with TRBD1 as a possible D gene (5 bases). V was shortened by 1 base and J by 10 bases, with 14 bases between the two germline ends. The CDR3 covers 15 residues. CDR3 sequence (DNA): TGTGCCAGCAGTTTAGATGGAGGGGTCGGGTCACCCCTCCACTTT. This encodes CASSLDGGVGSPLHF.

The V gene is TRBV10-3, the J gene TRBJ2-2; 8 nucleotides align to TRBD2. The CDR3 is made up of 14 amino acids. The germline CDR1 and CDR2 sequences are ENHRY and SYGVKD. Losses at the gene ends were 10 bases for V and 0 bases for J; bases not matched to a gene: 4. CDR3 sequence reads: CATLAGPNTGELFF. DNA for the CDR3: TGTGCCACCCTAGCGGGCCCGAACACCGGGGAGCTGTTTTTT.

In DNA, the CDR3 is TGTGCCACCAGTGCCCAAGCGAACACCGGGGAGCTGTTTTTT. Encoded protein: CATSAQANTGELFF. This rearrangement joins TRBV24-1 to TRBJ2-2; D call uncertain. Deletions cut 5 bases from V and 0 bases from J, with 6 bases between. The CDR3 extends over 14 amino acids. Germline V CDR1 and CDR2: KGHDR, SFDVKD.

This clonotype has just a few counts. This chain connects TRBV10-3 to TRBJ1-6; 9 nucleotides match TRBD1. Per the germline V gene, CDR1 is ENHRY and CDR2 is SYGVKD. Unmatched junction bases numbered 7, after V lost 10 bases and J lost 0 bases. The CDR3 contains 16 residues. In nucleotides, the CDR3 is TGTGCCAGCCGGACAGGGGTGAGCTCCTATAATTCACCCCTCCACTTT. This gives the protein CASRTGVSSYNSPLHF.

Ten or more counts support this clonotype. V and J are TRBV9 and TRBJ2-1; possibly TRBD2 for D (7 bases). This CDR3 has 15 amino acids. Germline V gives CDR1 SGDLS, CDR2 YYNGEE. V lost 0 bases, J lost 2 bases, and 9 bases lay in between. CDR3 loop: CASSVVGGPYNEQFF. CDR3 sequence (DNA): TGTGCCAGCAGCGTAGTGGGGGGGCCCTACAATGAGCAGTTCTTC.

This clonotype was observed a single time. The V call is TRBV27, the J call TRBJ2-7, with 7 bases fitting TRBD1. The junction had 8 bases not matched to a gene; V was cut back by 2 bases and J by 1 base. The length of the CDR3 is 16 residues. The V gene's germline CDR1 is MNHEY and CDR2 SMNVEV (reference sequence). CDR3 DNA: TGTGCCAGCAGTTTACTTCCAGGGGGAAATTCCTACGAGCAGTACTTC. Its translation is CASSLLPGGNSYEQYF.